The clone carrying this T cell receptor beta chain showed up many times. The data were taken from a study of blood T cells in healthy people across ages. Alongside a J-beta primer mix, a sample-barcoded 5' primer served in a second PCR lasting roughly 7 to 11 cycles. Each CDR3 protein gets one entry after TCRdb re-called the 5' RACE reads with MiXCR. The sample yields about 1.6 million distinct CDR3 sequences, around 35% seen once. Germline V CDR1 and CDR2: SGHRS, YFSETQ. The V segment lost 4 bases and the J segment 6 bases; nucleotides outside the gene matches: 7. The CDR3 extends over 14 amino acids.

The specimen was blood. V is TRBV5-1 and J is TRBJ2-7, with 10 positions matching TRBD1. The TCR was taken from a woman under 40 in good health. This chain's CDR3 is CASSLRDRGSEQYF. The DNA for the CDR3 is TGCGCCAGCAGCCTCCGGGACAGGGGAAGCGAGCAGTACTTC.